What follows are 19 T cell receptor beta chains derived from one specimen sequenced in a study of T cell responses to AZD1222 COVID-19 vaccine. Generated by immunoSEQ multiplex PCR, the TCRdb table keeps only in-frame clones and is missing some. The table lists about 75,000 clones, around 86% of them singletons, with around 20% in the top ten. The source was peripheral blood, collected 28 days after the second AZD1222 dose. These receptors all come from an adult who received the AZD1222 COVID-19 vaccine.

This sequence joins TRBV11-3 and TRBJ2-2, with D perhaps matching TRBD1 (6 bases). Germline V gene data show CDR1 as SGHNT and CDR2 as YENEEA. This CDR3 spans 15 amino acids. Trimming took off 5 bases at V and 1 base at J, with 11 bases between the two ends. In DNA form, the CDR3 reads TGTGCCAGCAGCCGACAGGTGGGGAACACCGGGGAGCTGTTTTTT. As protein: CASSRQVGNTGELFF.

This clone occurred once. V and J are TRBV5-6 and TRBJ2-1; D is unclear. CDR3 size: 15 residues. Germline CDR1 reads SGHDT; CDR2 reads YYEEEE. Deletions cut 1 base from V and 2 bases from J, with 10 bases between. The CDR3 coding sequence is TGTGCCAGCAGCTTGAACGACAACACCTACAATGAGCAGTTCTTC. Its translation is CASSLNDNTYNEQFF. The full variable domain, with the rest looked up from reference TRBV5-6 and TRBJ2-1, is DAGVTQSPTHLIKTRGQQVTLRCSPKSGHDTVSWYQQALGQGPQFIFQYYEEEERQRGNFPDRFSGHQFPNYSSELNVNALLLGDSALYLCASSLNDNTYNEQFFGPGTRLTVL.

The rearrangement joins TRBV28 to TRBJ1-4, with D tentatively TRBD1 (6 bases). V lost 6 bases to trimming and J lost 7 bases, with 15 bases between them. This CDR3 is built from 14 residues. The germline V gene encodes CDR1 MDHEN and CDR2 SYDVKM. CDR3 DNA: TGTGCCAGCAGCCTACAGGGACAAGGTGAAAAACTGTTTTTT. Translation: CASSLQGQGEKLFF.

A few counts support this clone. The chain recombines TRBV3-1 (or the pseudogene TRBV3-2) with TRBJ2-2; D possibly corresponds to TRBD1 (5 bases). Between the trimmed V and J ends, which lost 1 base and 7 bases, there was a span of 13 bases. The CDR3 has 15 amino acids. Germline CDR1 LGHDT, CDR2 YNNKEL (reference sequence). CDR3 DNA sequence: TGTGCCAGCAGCCAAGCCCAGGGTATGTTCGGGGAGCTGTTTTTT. Its protein product is CASSQAQGMFGELFF.

The chain employs TRBV6-5 and TRBJ2-7; TRBD1 matches 9 bases. This CDR3 has 13 residues. The V segment lost 6 bases and the J segment 7 bases; nucleotides outside the gene matches: 7. CDR1 MNHEY and CDR2 SVGAGI come from the germline V gene. As DNA, the CDR3 is TGTGCCAGCAGAGCCCGGGACAGGGCTGAGCAGTACTTC. As protein: CASRARDRAEQYF.

V usage is TRBV12-3 or TRBV12-4 and J usage is TRBJ1-6; no clear D gene. Trimming took 5 bases from V and 9 from J, leaving 8 bases between them. The CDR3 runs to 12 residues. The CDR3 sequence: CASSGESSPLHF. Here the CDR3 DNA reads TGTGCCAGCAGTGGGGAATCTTCACCCCTCCACTTT.

This chain uses TRBV7-2 with TRBJ1-3; 8 bases agree with TRBD1. Germline trimming cut 1 base from V and 6 bases from J; bases unmatched to any gene: 5. CDR1 and CDR2 from the germline V gene are SGHTA and FQGNSA. The CDR3 has 15 residues. CDR3 sequence reads: CASSLEQGVKNTIYF. The CDR3 DNA sequence: TGTGCCAGCAGCTTAGAACAGGGGGTAAAAAACACCATATATTTT.

This clone was counted only a few times. This chain uses TRBV19 with TRBJ2-2, with a weak D call TRBD2 (5 bases). Per germline, CDR1 LNHDA and CDR2 SQIVND (reference sequence). The CDR3 has 14 residues. V dropped 7 bases and J dropped 1 base, with 10 bases sitting between them. The DNA for the CDR3 is TGTGCCAGTAAACGGGGTTTGAACACCGGGGAGCTGTTTTTT. It yields the protein CASKRGLNTGELFF.

The chain couples TRBV19 to TRBJ1-1; perhaps TRBD1 as D (5 bases). Germline V CDR1 and CDR2: LNHDA, SQIVND (reference sequence). With 3 bases removed from V and 4 bases from J, the gap between germline ends came to 15 bases. There are 15 residues in the CDR3. The CDR3 bases are TGTGCCAGTAGTATGGGCCTCCGGAGGGGCACTGAAGCTTTCTTT. Amino acids: CASSMGLRRGTEAFF. Combining the CDR3 with reference TRBV19 and TRBJ1-1 gives the whole variable domain DGGITQSPKYLFRKEGQNVTLSCEQNLNHDAMYWYRQDPGQGLRLIYYSQIVNDFQKGDIAEGYSVSREKKESFPLTVTSAQKNPTAFYLCASSMGLRRGTEAFFGQGTRLTVV.

This rearrangement joins TRBV5-1 to TRBJ1-1, with 7 positions matching TRBD1. The CDR3 covers 15 residues. The ends lost 4 bases at V and 1 base at J; junction bases unmatched: 7. Germline CDR1 reads SGHRS; CDR2 reads YFSETQ. Here the CDR3 reads CASSAGDRANTEAFF. The CDR3 bases are TGCGCCAGCAGCGCCGGCGACAGGGCGAACACTGAAGCTTTCTTT.

The chain uses TRBV6-5 and TRBJ1-3; TRBD1 matches 7 bases. The J segment lost 0 bases and the V segment lost 2 bases, leaving 1 base of the junction unmatched. The CDR3 length is 15 residues. Germline loops: CDR1 MNHEY, CDR2 SVGAGI. CDR3 DNA sequence: TGTGCCAGCAGTTACGACAGGGACTCTGGAAACACCATATATTTT. Protein sequence: CASSYDRDSGNTIYF.

In its sample, this clone was seen a few times. The V gene is TRBV7-3, the J gene TRBJ2-3, with D hard to call. Trimming took 2 bases from V and 4 from J, leaving 10 bases between them. Germline V gene lookup returns CDR1 SGHTA and CDR2 FQGTGA. The CDR3 consists of 14 residues. The CDR3 nucleotides are TGTGCCAGCAGCTTATATGGTTGGGCAGATACGCAGTATTTT. It is translated as CASSLYGWADTQYF. The full variable domain, its missing parts supplied by reference TRBV7-3 and TRBJ2-3, is GAGVSQTPSNKVTEKGKYVELRCDPISGHTALYWYRQSLGQGPEFLIYFQGTGAADDSGLPNDRFFAVRPEGSVSTLKIQRTERGDSAVYLCASSLYGWADTQYFGPGTRLTVL.

This chain uses TRBV19 with TRBJ1-2; possible D gene TRBD1, 6 bases. The CDR3 consists of 15 residues. Germline CDR1 is LNHDA and CDR2 is SQIVND (reference sequence). V lost 4 bases and J 2 bases, leaving 14 bases between the germline ends. DNA of the CDR3: TGTGCCAGTAGTAGGACAGCTAGTCAGAACTATGGCTACACCTTC. This gives the protein CASSRTASQNYGYTF.

The CDR3 reads CASSERGAGVMQPQHF. CDR3 DNA sequence: TGTGCCAGCAGTGAAAGGGGGGCAGGGGTAATGCAGCCCCAGCATTTT. This sequence joins TRBV6-1 and TRBJ1-5, with D possibly TRBD1 on 6 matching bases. This CDR3 spans 16 amino acids. Trimming took 2 bases from V and 7 from J, leaving 18 bases between them. Germline loops: CDR1 MNHNS, CDR2 SASEGT.

The chain recombines TRBV24-1 with TRBJ2-2, with TRBD1 matching 7 bases. V was clipped by 4 bases and J by 7 bases; unmatched bases: 11. Germline assignment: CDR1 KGHDR and CDR2 SFDVKD. The CDR3 is 16 residues long. The CDR3 region has the DNA TGTGCCACCAGTGACACGACAGGGAGTAAAGGCGGGGAGCTGTTTTTT. It specifies CATSDTTGSKGGELFF.

The rearrangement joins TRBV7-9 to TRBJ2-5, with 7 bases matching TRBD2. The CDR3 loop spans 16 amino acids. Unmatched junction bases numbered 13, after V lost 4 bases and J lost 5 bases. The germline CDR1 and CDR2 sequences are SEHNR and FQNEAQ (reference sequence). Here the CDR3 DNA reads TGTGCCAGCAGCTGGGGGGGGAGCTTCGAGAGTGAGACCCAGTACTTC. It specifies CASSWGGSFESETQYF.

The chain employs TRBV9 and TRBJ1-6; D is perhaps TRBD1 (6 bases). The CDR3 has 14 residues. Per germline, CDR1 SGDLS and CDR2 YYNGEE. Trimming left V 0 bases short and J 9 bases short, with 10 bases between. In DNA, the CDR3 is TGTGCCAGCAGCGTAGCGTTAGGGGGTTCACCCCTCCACTTT. As protein: CASSVALGGSPLHF.

V and J are TRBV7-8 and TRBJ2-2; D not certain. Trimming removed 5 bases at V and 3 bases at J, with 4 bases between. The CDR3 is made up of 12 amino acids. Germline V gene data show CDR1 as SGHVS and CDR2 as FQNEAQ. The CDR3 sequence: CASSQYTGELFF. CDR3 DNA: TGTGCCAGCAGCCAGTACACCGGGGAGCTGTTTTTT.

This rearrangement joins TRBV11-2 to TRBJ2-7; maybe TRBD2 (6 bases). Germline CDR1 SGHAT, CDR2 FQNNGV. Deletions cut 5 bases from V and 5 bases from J, with 16 bases between. The CDR3 is made up of 14 amino acids. The CDR3 DNA sequence: TGTGCCAGCAGCCCCCTCCGGGGGTTCGACGAGCAGTACTTC. Translation: CASSPLRGFDEQYF.